These 28 T cell receptor beta chains were sequenced from one sample in a study of T cell repertoires in cytomegalovirus infection (dated by TCRdb to the late 2010s). These reads were obtained on an Illumina HiSeq 1500. TCRdb reworked the public reads: Q25 trimming with fastp, MiXCR clone assembly, productive beta chains retained. Identical CDR3 proteins give one entry, which carries the most common genes and DNA. The sample table contains roughly 720,000 distinct CDR3 sequences; only one count was recorded for roughly 35% of them. Around 3% of the sample is held by the ten biggest clonotypes. The sequenced sample was PBMCs. Source of these receptors: a human donor in good health (CMV status not recorded). Some clones in this sample may be carry-over from other donors' samples.

This clonotype was counted a few times. Germline is not matched at one junction end, which may reflect a read error. The genes are TRBV7-7 and TRBJ2-2, with D uncertain. The CDR3 spans 13 residues. Germline V CDR1 and CDR2: SSHAT, FNYEAQ (reference sequence). Written as DNA, the CDR3 is TGTGCTAGCAGCACCCGGAACACCGGGGAGCTGTTTTTT. Amino acids: CASSTRNTGELFF.

About this clonotype itself: The junction differs from germline at one of its ends, possibly a read error. The genes are TRBV6-2 or TRBV6-3 and TRBJ2-2; D might be TRBD1 or TRBD2, each matching 5 bases. Germline CDR1 and CDR2: MNHEY and SVGEGT. This CDR3 is 15 amino acids long. This chain's CDR3 is CGSSSRGWNTGELFF. The CDR3 DNA reads TGTGGCAGCAGTAGCCGGGGCTGGAACACCGGGGAGCTGTTTTTT.

The chain recombines TRBV9 with TRBJ2-2; unclear D gene. Germline V gene sequence: CDR1 SGDLS, CDR2 YYNGEE. CDR3 length: 14 residues. The ends were cut back, 0 bases at V and 6 bases at J, with 9 bases in the middle. In nucleotides, the CDR3 is TGTGCCAGCAGCGTAGGTAGTTGGTCCGGGGAGCTGTTTTTT. Encoded protein: CASSVGSWSGELFF.

This clonotype has just a few counts. In DNA, the CDR3 is TGTGCCAGCAGCGTAGTAGGTGGGGCGCAAGGTGGCTACACCTTC. It is translated as CASSVVGGAQGGYTF. This chain connects TRBV9 to TRBJ1-2; D perhaps matches TRBD1 (5 bases). The ends were cut back, 0 bases at V and 7 bases at J, with 16 bases in the middle. Looked up from germline, CDR1 is SGDLS and CDR2 is YYNGEE. The CDR3 has 15 residues.

Only a few counts were recorded for this clonotype. The chain is built from TRBV7-9 and TRBJ1-2, with 8 bases fitting TRBD1. The CDR3 covers 17 residues. Germline trimming cut 4 bases from V and 4 bases from J; bases unmatched to any gene: 14. Germline V CDR1 and CDR2: SEHNR, FQNEAQ (reference sequence). DNA for the CDR3: TGTGCCAGCAGCTCAATCTCGGGACAGGTCTCGGTCTATGGCTACACCTTC. This encodes CASSSISGQVSVYGYTF.

This CDR3 reads CASSIRGEQPQHF. CDR3 sequence (DNA): TGTGCCAGTAGTATCAGGGGCGAACAGCCCCAGCATTTT. The rearrangement uses TRBV19 and TRBJ1-5, with a possible D match to TRBD1 (6 bases). The V end was cut by 3 bases, the J end by 7 bases, with 10 bases between. The CDR3 is made up of 13 amino acids. The germline V gene has CDR1 LNHDA and CDR2 SQIVND (reference sequence).

The V call is TRBV27, the J call TRBJ1-4; 8 positions agree with TRBD1. Germline CDR1 and CDR2: MNHEY and SMNVEV (reference sequence). The CDR3 has 16 amino acids. The junction had 13 bases not matched to a gene; V was cut back by 5 bases and J by 8 bases. The CDR3 nucleotides read TGTGCCAGCAGTCCCGCCCAGGGGGCCTTGAGGGAAAAACTGTTTTTT. Amino acids: CASSPAQGALREKLFF.

Points on this clonotype: This CDR3 fails to terminate in the conserved phenylalanine or tryptophan, so it likely reflects a read error. The rearrangement links TRBV20-1 to TRBJ2-7; D is perhaps TRBD2 (7 bases). Germline CDR1 DFQATT, CDR2 SNEGSKA (reference sequence). This CDR3 comprises 14 residues. V was trimmed by 4 bases and J by 0 bases, leaving 13 bases between them. The CDR3 coding sequence is TGCAGTGCTACCCTGGGGGGGCTCTCCTACGAGCAGTACTTA. It specifies CSATLGGLSYEQYL.

This clonotype has a handful of counts. The V gene is TRBV20-1, the J gene TRBJ2-1; D not resolved. Trimming cost V 5 bases and J 0 bases, with 14 bases left between them. This CDR3 contains 15 residues. CDR1 is DFQATT and CDR2 is SNEGSKA in the germline V gene (reference sequence). This chain's CDR3 is CSASDSSSSYNEQFF. DNA for the CDR3: TGCAGTGCTTCGGATTCCTCGAGCTCCTACAATGAGCAGTTCTTC.

In this sample, this clonotype turned up many times. The chain uses TRBV19 and TRBJ1-3; D may be TRBD1 (6 bases). Germline CDR1 reads LNHDA; CDR2 reads SQIVND (reference sequence). Trimming took off 3 bases at V and 7 bases at J, with 13 bases between the two ends. The length of the CDR3 is 14 residues. The CDR3 spells CASSMSGASNTIYF. The CDR3 coding sequence is TGTGCCAGTAGTATGTCAGGGGCTTCGAACACCATATATTTT.

The sample holds a few counts of this clonotype. The chain carries TRBV20-1 and TRBJ1-6; D is undetermined. The CDR3 runs to 16 residues. V was cut by 3 bases and J by 10 bases, with 22 bases left in between. Germline lookup yields CDR1 DFQATT and CDR2 SNEGSKA (reference sequence). As DNA, the CDR3 is TGCAGTGCTAGTTCCGGAAATACGGGGTCGGGGTCACCCCTCCACTTT. Protein: CSASSGNTGSGSPLHF.

There are many counts of this clonotype. The chain combines TRBV12-5 with TRBJ2-1, with 7 positions matching TRBD2. Germline CDR1 is LGHNT and CDR2 is FRNRAP. The CDR3 has 14 residues. V shed 6 bases and J 9 bases; nucleotides not matched to a gene: 11. This chain's CDR3 is CASGLAGPGGEQFF. Written as DNA, the CDR3 is TGTGCTAGTGGGTTAGCGGGTCCGGGCGGTGAGCAGTTCTTC.

V is TRBV4-2 and J is TRBJ2-3; 14 bases match TRBD2. CDR1 LGHNA and CDR2 YNFKEQ come from the germline V gene. J was trimmed by 5 bases and V by 5 bases; bases with no gene match: 9. The CDR3 runs 17 residues. CDR3 sequence (DNA): TGTGCCAGCAGCGGGACTAGCGGGAGTCTGTCGGGAGATACGCAGTATTTT. Protein product: CASSGTSGSLSGDTQYF.

The rearrangement uses TRBV28 and TRBJ1-4; D is ambiguous. This CDR3 spans 19 amino acids. The germline CDR1 and CDR2 sequences are MDHEN and SYDVKM. The germline V and J ends were trimmed by 5 bases and 0 bases, with 22 bases remaining between them. As DNA, the CDR3 is TGTGCCAGCAGTCACACACCGGGTCGTGTTAGTGCAACTAATGAAAAACTGTTTTTT. This translates into CASSHTPGRVSATNEKLFF.

This sequence joins TRBV28 and TRBJ2-1; 7 nucleotides line up with TRBD2. The germline CDR1 and CDR2 sequences are MDHEN and SYDVKM. The CDR3 length is 15 residues. Trimming at V came to 2 bases and at J to 4 bases, leaving 5 bases not matched to a gene. The CDR3 reads CASSLSGIKYNEQFF. In DNA, the CDR3 is TGTGCCAGCAGTTTAAGCGGGATAAAATACAATGAGCAGTTCTTC.

V is TRBV2 and J is TRBJ2-5; D gene ambiguous. Looked up from germline, CDR1 is SNHLY and CDR2 is FYNNEI. Trimming took 3 bases from V and 2 from J, leaving 13 bases between them. The CDR3 has 15 amino acids. This chain's CDR3 is CASSDTPSDQETQYF. Written as DNA, the CDR3 is TGTGCCAGCAGTGATACCCCTTCTGATCAAGAGACCCAGTACTTC.

This clonotype has more than one count but fewer than ten. This chain connects TRBV6-6 to TRBJ1-1; D is unclear. Deletions cut 6 bases from V and 0 bases from J, with 8 bases between. This CDR3 region has 13 residues. The germline V gene encodes CDR1 MNHNY and CDR2 SVGAGI (reference sequence). DNA of the CDR3: TGTGCCAGCAGAGGGCTGATGAACACTGAAGCTTTCTTT. Its protein is CASRGLMNTEAFF.

The chain couples TRBV19 to TRBJ2-1, with TRBD2 matching over 13 bases. CDR1 and CDR2 (germline): LNHDA, SQIVND (reference sequence). The CDR3 is 20 amino acids. Trimming at V came to 5 bases and at J to 0 bases, leaving 13 bases not matched to a gene. The CDR3 DNA sequence: TGTGCCAGTAGTCCGAGGGGACTAGCGGGGACGATAGTCTCCTACAATGAGCAGTTCTTC. As protein: CASSPRGLAGTIVSYNEQFF.

This clonotype has just a few counts. The chain employs TRBV19 and TRBJ1-2; D gene ambiguous. The CDR3 is 15 amino acids. The germline V gene has CDR1 LNHDA and CDR2 SQIVND (reference sequence). The V and J ends lost 4 bases and 0 bases respectively, with 12 bases between them. The CDR3 loop is CASSNLADANYGYTF. Here the CDR3 DNA reads TGTGCCAGTAGTAATTTGGCAGATGCTAACTATGGCTACACCTTC.

This clonotype was detected many times. The chain links TRBV7-2 to TRBJ2-1; 8 nucleotides agree with TRBD2. CDR3 length: 15 residues. The V gene end was trimmed by 5 bases and the J gene end by 1 base; junction bases not matched to a gene: 4. Germline values: CDR1 SGHTA, CDR2 FQGNSA. CDR3: CASSPLAESYNEQFF. The CDR3 bases are TGTGCCAGCAGCCCACTAGCGGAGTCCTACAATGAGCAGTTCTTC.

The chain couples TRBV28 to TRBJ2-2; tentative D call: TRBD2 (6 bases). The CDR3 has 13 amino acids. The germline V gene has CDR1 MDHEN and CDR2 SYDVKM. Trimming left V 11 bases short and J 5 bases short, with 15 bases between. The CDR3 nucleotides read TGTGCCGGGCAGGGTGGGAGGACCGGGGAGCTGTTTTTT. Residues: CAGQGGRTGELFF.

The table lists this clonotype with a few counts. The chain uses TRBV12-3 or TRBV12-4 and TRBJ2-5; 9 bases line up with TRBD1. The CDR3 contains 14 residues. V gave up 7 bases and J gave up 1 base; unmatched junction bases: 4. Here the CDR3 reads CASTRTGVQETQYF. As DNA, the CDR3 is TGTGCCAGCACCCGGACAGGGGTCCAAGAGACCCAGTACTTC.

This rearrangement joins TRBV28 to TRBJ1-5, with TRBD1 matching 7 bases. With V trimmed by 6 bases and J by 6 bases, 8 bases remained unmatched. The CDR3 is made up of 14 amino acids. CDR1 MDHEN and CDR2 SYDVKM come from the germline V gene. The CDR3 DNA is TGTGCCAGCAGGGCTAGGGGGCCAGGTCAGCCCCAGCATTTT. Its translation: CASRARGPGQPQHF. Filled out from reference TRBV28 and TRBJ1-5, the complete variable domain reads DVKVTQSSRYLVKRTGEKVFLECVQDMDHENMFWYRQDPGLGLRLIYFSYDVKMKEKGDIPEGYSVSREKKERFSLILESASTNQTSMYLCASRARGPGQPQHFGDGTRLSIL.

In this sample, this clonotype turned up a few times. CDR3 DNA: TGTGCCAGCAGCCAAGGCCCCAAAAATGCCTACGAGCAGTACTTC. Protein product: CASSQGPKNAYEQYF. V gene TRBV3-1 combines with J gene TRBJ2-7; D remains ambiguous. Trimming took off 1 base at V and 2 bases at J, with 12 bases between the two ends. CDR1 and CDR2 from the germline V gene are LGHDT and YNNKEL (reference sequence). The CDR3 length is 15 residues.

This clonotype showed up many times. V and J are TRBV28 and TRBJ2-7; 9 nucleotides match TRBD1. Germline V gives CDR1 MDHEN, CDR2 SYDVKM. The CDR3 is made up of 15 amino acids. Losses at the gene ends were 6 bases for V and 3 bases for J; bases not matched to a gene: 9. The CDR3 bases are TGTGCCAGCAGGGGGACAGGGAGTTTCCTCTACGAGCAGTACTTC. Translated: CASRGTGSFLYEQYF.

This clonotype was recorded a few times. The CDR3 sequence: CASSLSGRGLTGELFF. CDR3 sequence (DNA): TGTGCCAGCAGTTTATCGGGCAGGGGGCTTACCGGGGAGCTGTTTTTT. This chain links TRBV12-3 or TRBV12-4 with TRBJ2-2; 8 bases match TRBD1. Germline trimming cut 2 bases from V and 5 bases from J; bases unmatched to any gene: 7. This CDR3 spans 16 amino acids.

The sample holds many counts of this clonotype. The V and J genes are TRBV7-2 and TRBJ2-5, with 7 bases lining up with TRBD2. CDR3 size: 13 residues. Germline V lookup: CDR1 SGHTA, CDR2 FQGNSA. The V and J ends lost 5 bases and 12 bases, in that order; junction bases with no gene match: 12. The DNA for the CDR3 is TGTGCCAGCAGCCCCGACCGGGGGGACCCGGAGTACTTC. Translated, it gives CASSPDRGDPEYF.

The table lists this clonotype with many counts. V is TRBV7-2 and J is TRBJ2-3, with D uncertain. V lost 1 base to trimming and J lost 6 bases, with 5 bases between them. From germline, CDR1 is SGHTA and CDR2 FQGNSA. The CDR3 spans 12 residues. Here the CDR3 reads CASSLDPDTQYF. CDR3 DNA sequence: TGTGCCAGCAGCTTAGACCCCGATACGCAGTATTTT.